This record covers a single TCR beta chain. Germline V gives CDR1 SGHTA, CDR2 FQGNSA. The CDR3 spans 13 residues. Trimming left V 4 bases short and J 2 bases short, with 8 bases between. These data come from a study of blood T cell repertoires in COVID-19. At the level of the study: The United States, Italy and Spain provided the acute and convalescent COVID-19 samples. PBMCs, B-cell-depleted T cells, or T cells provided the cDNA or gDNA that made up the material.

Original processing methods: Estimated nucleated cell counts came from reference gene primer amplification. The protocol was immunoSEQ multiplex PCR, while the TCRdb copy is restricted to in-frame clones and leaves out a portion. V and J calls and clone size come straight from that table; D and trimming were deduced from the DNA. Of 89,000 or so clones listed, 80% to 90% were seen once; the top ten hold approximately 2.6%. Enrolment of Seattle patients took place during active infection, and they were followed longitudinally. The sequenced material came from peripheral blood. The TCR was taken from a man aged 50 to 59 with COVID-19, enrolled during active disease. This rearrangement joins TRBV7-2 to TRBJ1-1, with D possibly matching TRBD1 (6 bases). CDR3 protein: CASSSQGNTEAFF. CDR3 bases: TGTGCCAGCAGCTCACAGGGCAACACTGAAGCTTTCTTT.